This T cell receptor (beta chain) came from a study of blood T cells in healthy people across ages. Note on this clonotype: Antigen unknown.

A J-beta primer mix and a sample-barcoded 5' primer were used in a second PCR of roughly 6 to 11 cycles. From the 5' RACE reads, TCRdb called clonotypes with MiXCR, one entry per CDR3 protein. The sample includes about 1 million distinct CDR3 sequences, 40% to 45% of them seen just once. Study-level results: As age increased, TCR beta diversity per million T cells fell in a roughly linear fashion.

V shed 3 bases and J 6 bases; nucleotides not matched to a gene: 9. The CDR3 is 16 residues long. The germline V gene encodes CDR1 SGDLS and CDR2 YYNGEE. Collection of 7.5 to 10 milliliters of peripheral blood was performed for each donor. The receptor was derived from a woman in her sixties or seventies in good health. This sequence joins TRBV9 and TRBJ2-2; 9 nucleotides align to TRBD1. Sequencing was carried out using blood. DNA for the CDR3: TGTGCCAGCAGCGGACGGGACAGGGATATTGCCGGGGAGCTGTTTTTT. It is translated as CASSGRDRDIAGELFF.